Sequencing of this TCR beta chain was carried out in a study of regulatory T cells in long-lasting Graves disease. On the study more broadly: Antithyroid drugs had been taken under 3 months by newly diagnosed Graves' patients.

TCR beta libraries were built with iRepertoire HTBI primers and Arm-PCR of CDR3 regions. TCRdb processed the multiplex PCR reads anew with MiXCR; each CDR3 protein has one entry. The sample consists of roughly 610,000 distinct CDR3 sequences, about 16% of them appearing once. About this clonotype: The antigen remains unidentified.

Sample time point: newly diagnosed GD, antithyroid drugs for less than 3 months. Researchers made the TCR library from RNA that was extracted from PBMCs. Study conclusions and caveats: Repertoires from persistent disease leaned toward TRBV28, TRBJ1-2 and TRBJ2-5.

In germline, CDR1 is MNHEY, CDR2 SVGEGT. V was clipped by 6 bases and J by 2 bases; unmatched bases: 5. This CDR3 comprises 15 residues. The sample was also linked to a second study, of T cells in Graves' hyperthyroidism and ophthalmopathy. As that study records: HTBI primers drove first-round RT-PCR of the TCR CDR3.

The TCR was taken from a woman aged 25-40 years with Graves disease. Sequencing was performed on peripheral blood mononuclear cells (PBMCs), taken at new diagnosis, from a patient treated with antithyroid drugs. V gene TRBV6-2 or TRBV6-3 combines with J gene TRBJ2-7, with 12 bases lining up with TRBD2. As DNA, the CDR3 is TGTGCCAGCAGGAGTACTAGCGGGAGGCCCTACGAGCAGTACTTC. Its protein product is CASRSTSGRPYEQYF.